This paragraph covers one TCR beta chain sequence. Antigen unknown. The sample belongs to a study of cytomegalovirus exposure and HLA in healthy donors. Study summary: Researchers previously reported finding fewer than 140 million unique TCR beta sequences from around 200 million T cells.

Notes on the study in general: For most TCR beta V segments, an earlier analysis put the productive rate at about 87% or about 30% of the time.

This CDR3 is 14 amino acids long. Germline assignment: CDR1 SGHTA and CDR2 FQGNSA. Trimming left V 4 bases short and J 5 bases short, with 11 bases between. Likely unrecorded immune exposures existed in these nominally healthy donors. PCR employed 60 Vbeta and 13 Jbeta primers. Here immunoSEQ multiplex PCR was the method, and the copy in TCRdb shows in-frame clones only, minus some. The table lists 200,000 or so clones, 70% of them singletons, with around 3% in the top ten. This chain connects TRBV7-2 to TRBJ2-2; possibly TRBD1 for D (5 bases). Sequencing was carried out using PBMCs. This clonotype was obtained from a man aged 40-55 years in good health and CMV-seropositive. CDR3 nucleotide sequence: TGTGCCAGCAGCTCCCTGACAGATACCGGGGAGCTGTTTTTT. It encodes CASSSLTDTGELFF.